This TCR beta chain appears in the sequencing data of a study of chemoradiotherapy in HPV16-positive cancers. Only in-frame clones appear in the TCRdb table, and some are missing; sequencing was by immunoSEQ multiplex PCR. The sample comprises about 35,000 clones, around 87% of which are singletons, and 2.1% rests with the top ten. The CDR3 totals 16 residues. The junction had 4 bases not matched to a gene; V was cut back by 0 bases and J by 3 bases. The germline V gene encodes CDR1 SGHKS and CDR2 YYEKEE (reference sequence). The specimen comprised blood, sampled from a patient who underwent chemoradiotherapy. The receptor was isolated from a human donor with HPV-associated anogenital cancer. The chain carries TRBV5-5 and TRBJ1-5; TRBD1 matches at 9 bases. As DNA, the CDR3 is TGTGCCAGCAGCTTGGGGACAGGGGCTATCAATCAGCCCCAGCATTTT. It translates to CASSLGTGAINQPQHF.